This paragraph covers one TCR beta chain sequence. This CDR3 has 16 amino acids. CDR1 SEHNR and CDR2 FQNEAQ come from the germline V gene (reference sequence). The V gene lost 3 bases and the J gene lost 2 bases, with 16 bases spanning the gap. The sort gate was single viable CD3+CD4+CD8-CD45RO+ cells for memory CD4+ T cells. CMV serostatus came from serum IgG against pp150, pp28, p38, p52. The sample belongs to a study of memory CD4+ T cells and cytomegalovirus serostatus. Data came from immunoSEQ multiplex PCR; TCRdb stores just in-frame clones and leaves some out. Of about 61,000 clones in the sample, over 60% were seen once.

Sample: memory CD4+ T cells from blood. The chain is built from TRBV7-9 and TRBJ1-2; D might be TRBD1 (6 bases). This receptor was taken from an adult in good health and CMV-seronegative. Some clones in this sample may be carry-over from other donors' samples. The CDR3 protein is CASSFTTRGTNYGYTF. The CDR3 coding sequence is TGTGCCAGCAGCTTTACAACCAGGGGAACGAACTATGGCTACACCTTC.